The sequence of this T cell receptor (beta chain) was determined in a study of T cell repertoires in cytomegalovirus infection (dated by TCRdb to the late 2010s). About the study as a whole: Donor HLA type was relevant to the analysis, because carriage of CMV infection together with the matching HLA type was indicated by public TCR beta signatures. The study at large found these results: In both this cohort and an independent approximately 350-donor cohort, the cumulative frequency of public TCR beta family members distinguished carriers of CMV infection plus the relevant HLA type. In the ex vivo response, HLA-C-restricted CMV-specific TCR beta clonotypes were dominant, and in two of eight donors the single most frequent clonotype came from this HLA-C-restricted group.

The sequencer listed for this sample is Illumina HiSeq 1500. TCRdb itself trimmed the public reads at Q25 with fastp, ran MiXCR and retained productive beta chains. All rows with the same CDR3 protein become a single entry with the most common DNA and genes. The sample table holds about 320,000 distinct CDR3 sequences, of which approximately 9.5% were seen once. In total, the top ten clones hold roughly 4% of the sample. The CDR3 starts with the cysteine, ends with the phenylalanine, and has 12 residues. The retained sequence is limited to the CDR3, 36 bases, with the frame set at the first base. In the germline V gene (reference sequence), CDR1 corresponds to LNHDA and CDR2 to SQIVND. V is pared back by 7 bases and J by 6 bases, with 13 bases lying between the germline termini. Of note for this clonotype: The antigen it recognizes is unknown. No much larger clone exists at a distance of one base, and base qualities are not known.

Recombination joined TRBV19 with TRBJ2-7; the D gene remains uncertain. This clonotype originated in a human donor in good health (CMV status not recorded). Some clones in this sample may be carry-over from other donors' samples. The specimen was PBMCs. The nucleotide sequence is TGTGCCAGTAAACCCACTGTCGGCGAGCAGTACTTC. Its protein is CASKPTVGEQYF.